Listed here is a single T cell receptor beta chain. The sample is drawn from a study of blood T cell repertoires in COVID-19. As processed by the authors: Amplifying reference gene primers gave estimates of nucleated cell counts. Some clones are missing from TCRdb's copy, which holds only in-frame ones; the method was immunoSEQ multiplex PCR. D and trimming come from the DNA, and the V and J calls and clone size come from that table. The profile covers over 90,000 clones, with roughly 76% appearing a single time and more than 4% taken by the ten largest. There are 15 residues in the CDR3. V lost 4 bases and J lost 9; bases outside the gene matches: 6. Germline values: CDR1 SGHVS, CDR2 FQNEAQ.

The chain couples TRBV7-8 to TRBJ2-3, with 14 positions matching TRBD2. The receptor was derived from an older man with COVID-19, enrolled during active disease. The sequencing sample was made of peripheral blood. This CDR3 reads CASSSTSGRARTQYF. DNA for the CDR3: TGTGCCAGCAGCTCGACTAGCGGGAGGGCCCGAACGCAGTATTTT. Complete variable domain (other parts from reference TRBV7-8 and TRBJ2-3): GAGVSQSPRYKVAKRGQDVALRCDPISGHVSLFWYQQALGQGPEFLTYFQNEAQLDKSGLPSDRFFAERPEGSVSTLKIQRTQQEDSAVYLCASSSTSGRARTQYFGPGTRLTVL.